One sample yielded the 26 T cell receptor beta chains listed below, sequenced in a study of blood T cell repertoires in COVID-19. The assay was immunoSEQ multiplex PCR, and TCRdb's table has in-frame clones only and misses some. The sample holds about 400,000 clones, around 84% seen once. The sequencing sample was made of peripheral blood. The receptors shown here come from a human donor in a cohort sampled during active COVID-19.

This chain connects TRBV28 to TRBJ2-3; a weak D match, TRBD2 (6 bases). The CDR3 length is 14 residues. V was shortened by 7 bases and J by 0 bases, with 11 bases between the two germline ends. Germline V gene data show CDR1 as MDHEN and CDR2 as SYDVKM. The CDR3 coding sequence is TGTGCCAGCACCCCCGGAGGGAGCACAGATACGCAGTATTTT. Amino acid sequence: CASTPGGSTDTQYF.

This chain connects TRBV5-1 to TRBJ1-2; 8 bases line up with TRBD1. The ends lost 0 bases at V and 8 bases at J; junction bases unmatched: 6. From germline, CDR1 is SGHRS and CDR2 YFSETQ. CDR3 size: 14 residues. The CDR3 nucleotides are TGCGCCAGCAGCTTGGGGGGACAGGATGGCGGCTACACCTTC. Translation gives CASSLGGQDGGYTF.

The V gene is TRBV28, the J gene TRBJ2-7, with D maybe TRBD1 (8 bases). The CDR3 runs to 14 residues. Germline loops: CDR1 MDHEN, CDR2 SYDVKM. The germline V and J ends were trimmed by 1 base and 7 bases, with 14 bases remaining between them. This CDR3 is CASSLSQGEGEQYF. Written as DNA, the CDR3 is TGTGCCAGCAGTTTATCACAGGGGGAGGGGGAGCAGTACTTC.

This sequence joins TRBV2 and TRBJ2-7, with D possibly being TRBD1 (6 bases). The V end was cut by 4 bases, the J end by 2 bases, with 12 bases between. Germline lookup yields CDR1 SNHLY and CDR2 FYNNEI. The CDR3 is 14 amino acids. The CDR3 region is CASSGRQEPYEQYF. The CDR3 DNA is TGTGCCAGCAGTGGTCGACAGGAGCCCTACGAGCAGTACTTC.

This rearrangement joins TRBV11-2 to TRBJ1-2, with D possibly TRBD1 on 5 matching bases. CDR1 and CDR2 (germline): SGHAT, FQNNGV. This CDR3 spans 14 amino acids. The germline V and J ends were trimmed by 5 bases and 0 bases, with 10 bases remaining between them. This CDR3 reads CASSLQTANYGYTF. The CDR3 DNA sequence: TGTGCCAGCAGCCTCCAGACAGCTAACTATGGCTACACCTTC.

The chain carries TRBV7-9 and TRBJ1-2, with D hard to call. The CDR3 runs 13 residues. CDR1 and CDR2 (germline): SEHNR, FQNEAQ (reference sequence). V gave up 1 base and J gave up 6 bases, with 9 bases separating them. The CDR3 sequence: CASSLGGVDGYTF. CDR3 nucleotide sequence: TGTGCCAGCAGCTTAGGGGGAGTAGATGGCTACACCTTC. The complete variable domain, with remaining parts taken from reference TRBV7-9 and TRBJ1-2, reads DTGVSQNPRHKITKRGQNVTFRCDPISEHNRLYWYRQTLGQGPEFLTYFQNEAQLEKSRLLSDRFSAERPKGSFSTLEIQRTEQGDSAMYLCASSLGGVDGYTFGSGTRLTVV.

Only a few counts were recorded for this clone. The gene calls are TRBV10-3 and TRBJ2-7; 10 positions match TRBD2. Germline V gene lookup returns CDR1 ENHRY and CDR2 SYGVKD. The CDR3 is made up of 17 amino acids. V gave up 0 bases and J gave up 2 bases; unmatched junction bases: 7. The DNA for the CDR3 is TGTGCCATCAGTGAGTCGTTGGTCGGGACTAGCGCCTACGAGCAGTACTTC. It encodes CAISESLVGTSAYEQYF.

The table lists this clone with a count of one. The genes are TRBV2 and TRBJ2-3; 8 bases are shared with TRBD1. Per germline, CDR1 SNHLY and CDR2 FYNNEI. CDR3 size: 14 residues. V gave up 6 bases and J gave up 2 bases; unmatched junction bases: 4. CDR3 loop: CASRGQVTTDTQYF. The CDR3 nucleotides read TGTGCCAGCAGGGGACAGGTCACCACAGATACGCAGTATTTT.

The V and J genes are TRBV30 and TRBJ1-1; perhaps TRBD1 as D (5 bases). CDR1 and CDR2 from the germline V gene are GTSNPN and SVGIG (reference sequence). Trimming shortened V by 0 bases and J by 6 bases, and 11 bases separated the two germline ends. The CDR3 runs 13 residues. The CDR3 region is CAWSVRGDAEAFF. The CDR3 DNA follows: TGTGCCTGGAGTGTACGGGGGGATGCTGAAGCTTTCTTT. The full variable domain, rest sourced from reference TRBV30 and TRBJ1-1, is SQTIHQWPATLVQPVGSPLSLECTVEGTSNPNLYWYRQAAGRGLQLLFYSVGIGQISSEVPQNLSASRPQDRQFILSSKKLLLSDSGFYLCAWSVRGDAEAFFGQGTRLTVV.

The V gene is TRBV9, the J gene TRBJ2-5, with no clear D. Trimming left V 2 bases short and J 2 bases short, with 13 bases between. This CDR3 spans 15 amino acids. Germline V lookup: CDR1 SGDLS, CDR2 YYNGEE. The CDR3 reads CASSVSASVQETQYF. The CDR3 DNA reads TGTGCCAGCAGCGTTTCAGCGAGCGTTCAAGAGACCCAGTACTTC.

This clone appeared once. A junction boundary mismatches the germline segment, possibly from a read error. The chain recombines TRBV2 with TRBJ2-1; 9 bases map to TRBD2. CDR3 size: 15 residues. CDR1 and CDR2 (germline): SNHLY, FYNNEI. The CDR3, as DNA: TGCGGAGGGTCTAGCGGGACCGCCTCCTACAATGAGCAGTTCTTC. This codes for CGGSSGTASYNEQFF.

The gene calls are TRBV12-3 or TRBV12-4 and TRBJ1-4; D is uncertain. V dropped 5 bases and J dropped 5 bases, with 6 bases sitting between them. This CDR3 region has 12 residues. The CDR3 reads CASSLQNEKLFF. DNA for the CDR3: TGTGCCAGCAGTCTACAGAATGAAAAACTGTTTTTT.

CDR3 loop: CASSFSATGPTYNEQFF. The CDR3 DNA reads as TGTGCCAGCAGCTTCTCAGCTACAGGCCCCACATACAATGAGCAGTTCTTC. V is TRBV5-6 and J is TRBJ2-1, with D possibly TRBD1 on 5 matching bases. The CDR3 is made up of 17 amino acids. Trimming took off 2 bases at V and 4 bases at J, with 19 bases between the two ends. Germline values: CDR1 SGHDT, CDR2 YYEEEE.

The chain uses TRBV30 and TRBJ2-3, with 10 positions matching TRBD2. V was clipped by 4 bases and J by 2 bases; unmatched bases: 15. This CDR3 comprises 18 residues. Germline assignment: CDR1 GTSNPN and CDR2 SVGIG (reference sequence). The CDR3 region is CAWNRFRSGGDITDTQYF. The DNA of the CDR3 is TGTGCCTGGAATCGGTTTCGAAGCGGGGGGGATATCACAGATACGCAGTATTTT.

The CDR3 reads CASSPLTGGYTF. The CDR3 DNA sequence: TGTGCCAGCAGCCCGCTGACTGGGGGCTACACCTTC. V gene TRBV3-1 (or the pseudogene TRBV3-2) combines with J gene TRBJ1-2; D gene unclear. Germline V lookup: CDR1 LGHDT, CDR2 YNNKEL (reference sequence). V lost 4 bases to trimming and J lost 8 bases, with 11 bases between them. CDR3 length: 12 amino acids.

CDR3 protein: CASSSRLGDQETQYF. The CDR3, as DNA: TGTGCCAGCAGCTCTAGACTAGGGGACCAAGAGACCCAGTACTTC. The V call is TRBV7-8, the J call TRBJ2-5, with D possibly matching TRBD2 (6 bases). The V end lost 4 bases, the J end lost 0 bases, and 12 bases lay between the germline ends. Germline CDR1 reads SGHVS; CDR2 reads FQNEAQ. CDR3 length: 15 residues.

V gene TRBV7-9 combines with J gene TRBJ1-4, with 7 nucleotides matching TRBD1. The length of the CDR3 is 17 residues. Germline lookup yields CDR1 SEHNR and CDR2 FQNEAQ (reference sequence). The ends lost 5 bases at V and 7 bases at J; junction bases unmatched: 16. This CDR3 is CASSPGRGRGLSEKLFF. CDR3 sequence (DNA): TGTGCCAGCAGCCCGGGAAGGGGGCGCGGGTTGAGTGAAAAACTGTTTTTT. The whole variable domain, filled in from reference TRBV7-9 and TRBJ1-4, reads DTGVSQNPRHKITKRGQNVTFRCDPISEHNRLYWYRQTLGQGPEFLTYFQNEAQLEKSRLLSDRFSAERPKGSFSTLEIQRTEQGDSAMYLCASSPGRGRGLSEKLFFGSGTQLSVL.

Details on this clone: Its ends do not fully match the called genes, so a read error is possible. The chain carries TRBV7-8 and TRBJ2-7, with 9 positions matching TRBD1. The CDR3 totals 16 residues. CDR1 is SGHVS and CDR2 is FQNEAQ in the germline V gene. The CDR3 sequence: CASSVRDRAASYELYF. The CDR3, as DNA: TGTGCCAGCAGCGTCAGGGACAGGGCCGCTTCCTACGAGCTGTACTTC.

The V call is TRBV5-1, the J call TRBJ2-5, with 7 bases that match TRBD1. Germline-derived CDR1 and CDR2 are SGHRS and YFSETQ. This CDR3 comprises 14 residues. Trimming took 0 bases from V and 3 from J; bases not matched to a gene: 2. The CDR3 sequence: CASSLGDREETQYF. The DNA of the CDR3 is TGCGCCAGCAGCTTGGGAGACAGGGAAGAGACCCAGTACTTC.

The J gene is TRBJ2-2, the V gene TRBV28; D is uncertain. The CDR3 is 18 residues long. Germline V gene data show CDR1 as MDHEN and CDR2 as SYDVKM. Deletions cut 6 bases from V and 3 bases from J, with 23 bases between. CDR3 loop: CASSRLGASPSDTGELFF. In DNA, the CDR3 is TGTGCCAGCAGCCGCTTGGGTGCCTCCCCGAGCGACACCGGGGAGCTGTTTTTT.

The rearrangement links TRBV9 to TRBJ2-3, with 9 bases matching TRBD2. CDR1 and CDR2 (germline): SGDLS, YYNGEE. V shed 2 bases and J 2 bases; nucleotides not matched to a gene: 6. The CDR3 extends over 16 amino acids. The CDR3: CASSVGLAGTTDTQYF. CDR3 bases: TGTGCCAGCAGCGTGGGGCTAGCGGGGACCACAGATACGCAGTATTTT.

This clone was seen ten or more times. CDR3 protein: CASSSSGLADYNEQFF. The DNA of the CDR3 is TGTGCCAGCAGTTCCTCGGGACTAGCGGATTACAATGAGCAGTTCTTC. The chain carries TRBV27 and TRBJ2-1; 11 bases align to TRBD2. The CDR3 sequence is 16 residues long. Germline assignment: CDR1 MNHEY and CDR2 SMNVEV (reference sequence). V lost 4 bases, J lost 4 bases, and 6 bases stayed unmatched.

The chain combines TRBV19 with TRBJ1-3, with D unclear. CDR1 and CDR2 (germline): LNHDA, SQIVND (reference sequence). V lost 9 bases and J lost 10, with 28 bases in between. The CDR3 sequence is 16 residues long. The CDR3 protein is CASNPGGPAGSMTIYF. The CDR3, as DNA: TGTGCCAGCAATCCTGGAGGGCCTGCCGGGTCCATGACCATATATTTT.

This clone was detected once. The rearrangement joins TRBV7-9 to TRBJ2-2, with a weak D call TRBD2 (5 bases). V lost 5 bases and J 1 base, leaving 14 bases between the germline ends. Germline loops: CDR1 SEHNR, CDR2 FQNEAQ (reference sequence). CDR3 length equals 16 residues. The CDR3 loop is CASSTDSYLNTGELFF. The CDR3 region has the DNA TGTGCCAGCAGCACGGACTCCTACCTGAACACCGGGGAGCTGTTTTTT.

The chain carries TRBV6-1 and TRBJ1-5, with D unresolved. Germline values: CDR1 MNHNS, CDR2 SASEGT. The length of the CDR3 is 13 residues. Trimming stripped 3 bases from V and 6 bases from J, with 9 bases between. CDR3 in amino acids: CASSEMSVQPQHF. In nucleotides, the CDR3 is TGTGCCAGCAGTGAGATGTCGGTTCAGCCCCAGCATTTT.

The V call is TRBV6-5, the J call TRBJ2-7; 8 positions match TRBD1. V shed 2 bases and J 2 bases; nucleotides not matched to a gene: 5. There are 15 residues in the CDR3. Per germline, CDR1 MNHEY and CDR2 SVGAGI. CDR3 bases: TGTGCCAGCAGTTACGGGGGGACAGGACCCTACGAGCAGTACTTC. Protein: CASSYGGTGPYEQYF.